This entry describes one T cell receptor (beta chain). These data are taken from a study of cytomegalovirus exposure and HLA in healthy donors. The table came from immunoSEQ multiplex PCR; TCRdb's copy has only in-frame clones and leaves some out. This repertoire shows about 190,000 clones, over 65% found once; its top ten account for approximately 7%. CDR3 length: 17 amino acids. Germline CDR1 and CDR2: MNHEY and SMNVEV (reference sequence). V shed 0 bases and J 6 bases; nucleotides not matched to a gene: 11. The J gene is TRBJ2-7, the V gene TRBV27; TRBD1 aligns across 10 bases. This clonotype originated in a man between 18 and 35 years old in good health and CMV-seropositive. Sequencing used PBMCs. Written as DNA, the CDR3 is TGTGCCAGCAGTTTATCCCCTCGGGACAGGGGCTCTCGCGAGCAGTACTTC. As protein: CASSLSPRDRGSREQYF.